This entry features one T cell receptor beta chain sequence. Per the original methods: Quantification of nucleated cells was approximated via reference gene primer amplification. Assay used: immunoSEQ multiplex PCR; TCRdb lists only in-frame clones, some missing. D and trimming come from the DNA, and the V and J calls and clone size come from that table. Seen here are under 150,000 clones, around 85% observed once, and the top ten hold approximately 4%. This sample is drawn from a study of blood T cell repertoires in COVID-19. Study details: Both acute and convalescent COVID-19 samples were obtained from the United States, Italy and Spain. Sample material is recorded as cDNA or gDNA derived from T cells, B-cell-depleted T cells, or PBMCs.

The ends lost 6 bases at V and 4 bases at J; junction bases unmatched: 10. CDR3 size: 15 residues. Germline CDR1 MNHEY, CDR2 SVGAGI. The genes are TRBV6-5 and TRBJ1-1, with 8 bases fitting TRBD1. The sequencing input was peripheral blood. The origin of this receptor is a human donor in a cohort sampled during active COVID-19. Written as DNA, the CDR3 is TGTGCCAGCAGCGGCAGGGGGCCTGGGAGCACTGAAGCTTTCTTT. Its protein product is CASSGRGPGSTEAFF.